This TCR beta chain derives from a study of T cell responses to AZD1222 COVID-19 vaccine. Data came from immunoSEQ multiplex PCR; TCRdb stores just in-frame clones and leaves some out. The table lists about 270,000 clones, about 94% of them singletons. The germline V gene has CDR1 MNHEY and CDR2 SVGAGI. The CDR3 contains 13 residues. V was trimmed by 8 bases and J by 2 bases, leaving 12 bases between them. The chain couples TRBV6-5 to TRBJ1-2, with a possible D match to TRBD1 (5 bases). The TCR comes from an adult who received the AZD1222 COVID-19 vaccine. Sequencing used peripheral blood, obtained 28 days after the second AZD1222 dose. CDR3 DNA: TGTGCCAGCCTTCTCCGGGACAACTATGGCTACACCTTC. Protein sequence: CASLLRDNYGYTF.